The clone carrying this T cell receptor (beta chain) was detected ten times or more. From RNA transcripts, TCR beta CDR3 regions were amplified. First-round RT-PCR targeting the TCR CDR3 was performed with the HTBI primer set. MiXCR, applied by TCRdb to the multiplex PCR reads, yields one record per CDR3 protein. The sample includes about 550,000 distinct CDR3 sequences, less than 25% seen only once; the top ten take less than 30%. This sample was taken from a study of T cells in Graves' hyperthyroidism and ophthalmopathy. The PBMCs had their origin in 8.5 to 10 ml of fresh peripheral blood. The receptor's source is a man aged 18 to 29 with Graves' hyperthyroidism. Sample: blood.

In DNA, the CDR3 is TGTGCCAGCAGTTACTCCCCGACTATGCAGGGGAACACTGAAGCTTTCTTT. Its translation: CASSYSPTMQGNTEAFF. The chain carries TRBV6-5 and TRBJ1-1, with D maybe TRBD1 (5 bases). V lost 0 bases, J lost 1 base, and 15 bases lay in between. The V gene's germline CDR1 is MNHEY and CDR2 SVGAGI. The CDR3 contains 17 residues.